This T cell receptor (beta chain) originates from a study of blood T cell repertoires in COVID-19. The wider study: The United States, Italy and Spain were the sources of the acute and convalescent COVID-19 samples. T cells, B-cell-depleted T cells, or PBMCs supplied cDNA or gDNA.

Authors' processing steps: How many nucleated cells were present was estimated from reference gene primer amplification. Method: immunoSEQ multiplex PCR; TCRdb's copy keeps in-frame clones and lacks some. V and J calls and clone size are given by that table; D and trimming were obtained from the DNA. The sample holds 100,000 to 150,000 clones, about 88% seen once. Remarks on this clone: Other DNA sequences from this sample encode an identical CDR3 as well.

Germline loops: CDR1 SGHRS, CDR2 YFSETQ. The CDR3 has 15 residues. Trimming took 0 bases from V and 2 from J, leaving 8 bases between them. J is TRBJ1-4 and V is TRBV5-1; tentative D call: TRBD1 (5 bases). The TCR comes from a human donor in a cohort sampled during active COVID-19. The source material was peripheral blood. The CDR3 protein is CASSLVGGTNEKLFF. DNA for the CDR3: TGCGCCAGCAGCTTGGTTGGGGGGACTAATGAAAAACTGTTTTTT.